This is a list of T cell receptor beta chains from one sample in a study of cytotoxic CD8 clonotypes in ibrutinib-treated CLL. Repertoires were generated with immunoSEQ multiplex PCR, while TCRdb's copy carries only in-frame clones and drops some. The sample carries about 140,000 clones, under 95% recorded once. The specimen comprised PBMCs, sampled after 12 months of ibrutinib treatment. These receptors all come from a human donor with chronic lymphocytic leukemia. Both conserved end residues are part of each CDR3. Fields, in order: V gene, D gene, clone size, J gene, CDR3 DNA, CDR3 protein. D genes are given only for firm matches. Clone size is not always given. Where it is, it says once, few, many or a class for expanded clones.

TRBV30	-	-	TRBJ2-4	TGTGCCTGGAGTCCAGACAAAAAAAACATTCAGTACTTC	CAWSPDKKNIQYF
TRBV29-1	-	-	TRBJ2-5	TGCAGCGTGGGTATAGGCAGAGAGACCCAGTACTTC	CSVGIGRETQYF
TRBV7-2	TRBD1	once	TRBJ2-6	TGTGCCACCAAGACAGGGTTTGGGGCCAACGTCCTGACTTTC	CATKTGFGANVLTF
TRBV2	TRBD2	-	TRBJ2-7	TGTGCCAGCAGTGCAGCGGGAGTGGAAGAGCAGTACTTC	CASSAAGVEEQYF
TRBV7-8	-	once	TRBJ1-4	TGTGCCAGCAGCTCTAAACCCGAAAAACTGTTTTTT	CASSSKPEKLFF
TRBV28	TRBD2	-	TRBJ2-7	TGTGCCAGCAGTCCCTTAAGCGGGATCTCCTACGAGCAGTACTTC	CASSPLSGISYEQYF
TRBV9	TRBD1	-	TRBJ2-2	TGTGCCAGCCGGCGGACAGGGCTCCCCGGGGAGCTGTTTTTT	CASRRTGLPGELFF
TRBV4-1	-	once	TRBJ2-1	TGCGCCAGCAGCCAAGATAAGGCAGGCGGCTACAATGAGCAGTTCTTC	CASSQDKAGGYNEQFF
TRBV6-5	-	-	TRBJ1-5	TGTGCCAGCAGCCGGGAAAATCGCGAGCCCCAGCATTTT	CASSRENREPQHF
TRBV28	-	-	TRBJ1-3	TGTGCCAGCAGGGGTACAGTCTCTGGAAACACCATATATTTT	CASRGTVSGNTIYF